The present T cell receptor beta chain was sequenced within a study of blood T cell repertoires in COVID-19 (TCRdb year 2020). For context, the study as a whole: The collaborator samples originated in the United States, Italy and Spain and spanned the acute and convalescent phases of COVID-19. The repertoires were released in a freely available public database intended as a resource for research on the immune response to SARS-CoV-2. Where available, HLA class I and class II types were taken from metadata supplied by the sample provider and were not determined by assay-based typing. The material from the prospective study consisted of cDNA or gDNA derived from T cells, B-cell-depleted T cells, or PBMCs. Subjects who had been exposed to COVID-19, were actively infected with it, or had recovered from it provided the deeply sampled blood TCRbeta repertoires that made up the dataset. Nearly every sample came with metadata listing a de-identified subject ID, COVID-19 status, age in years and sex. The samples were drawn from the first 160 participants of the ongoing ImmuneRACE study and from 950 to 1,500 subjects provided by 6 global collaborators.

TCRbeta CDR3 regions were amplified from genomic DNA using the immunoSEQ Assay, a bias-controlled multiplex PCR. Processing in the source paper ran as follows. Within the assay, amplification of reference gene primers was used to estimate how many nucleated cells each sample contained. To quantify the absolute abundance of each unique TCRbeta CDR3 rearrangement, sequence reads were collapsed and filtered. Productive Simpson clonality was computed per sample as the square root of Simpson's diversity index over productive rearrangements. The source is immuneACCESS, and TCRdb retained only in-frame sequences with V and J called. Part of the clones is not carried over; for the studies checked, unresolved V genes explain less than half of this, and the remainder is unexplained. V and J calls plus clone size are reproduced from that table; the DNA served to infer D and trimming. The sample table holds some 110,000 clones, of which around 84% were seen once. Of the sample, over 20% falls within the top ten clones.

The collaborating institutions used their own protocols to collect whole blood in K2EDTA tubes. Collaborator samples were shipped for TCRbeta analysis as frozen whole blood, isolated PBMCs, or DNA extracted from either sample type. What the study reported, not specific to this receptor: How much clinical and demographic metadata was included differed by source and by participant, and the metadata was provided uncurated.

Concerning this clone itself: Which antigen it targets is not known. No base qualities exist here, and no much larger clone lies one base off it.

Sequenced input: peripheral blood. The receptor was derived from a man aged 60 to 75 with acute or convalescent COVID-19.

CDR3 protein: CASSERGSGANVLTF. DNA sequence: TGTGCCAGCTCGGAACGGGGGTCTGGGGCCAACGTCCTGACTTTC. Recombination linked TRBV28 to TRBJ2-6; the D region possibly corresponds to TRBD2 (6 bases align). The CDR3 spans 15 residues, from the cysteine through the phenylalanine. Only CDR3 DNA remains: 45 bases, in frame from the first base. Sequences MDHEN (CDR1) and SYDVKM (CDR2) are obtained from the germline V gene. V and J are truncated by 8 bases and 1 base respectively, leaving an intervening sequence of 12 bases.